This note documents a single T cell receptor (beta chain) sequence. The data belong to a study of blood T cell repertoires in COVID-19. For the study at large: Some COVID-19 samples were acute and others convalescent; all came from the United States, Italy and Spain. T cells, B-cell-depleted T cells, or PBMCs supplied cDNA or gDNA.

Per the original methods: The assay estimated nucleated cells by amplifying reference gene primers. Clones were read by immunoSEQ multiplex PCR, and TCRdb kept only the in-frame ones, dropping some. That table furnishes V, J and clone size, whereas the DNA furnished D and trimming. Of some 250,000 clones in the sample, over 70% were seen once. V shed 2 bases, J shed 4 bases, and the junction held 4 bases outside the gene matches. Germline CDR1 is SGHRS and CDR2 is YFSETQ. This CDR3 contains 14 residues. The TCR was taken from a woman of 80 years or more with acute or convalescent COVID-19. The chain joins TRBV5-1 to TRBJ2-5, with 8 bases fitting TRBD2. Sequenced material: peripheral blood. The CDR3 spells CASSLRTSPETQYF. The DNA for the CDR3 is TGCGCCAGCAGCTTAAGGACTAGCCCAGAGACCCAGTACTTC.